A single sample gave rise to the 11 T cell receptor beta chains below, sequenced in a study of blood T cell repertoires in COVID-19. Assay used: immunoSEQ multiplex PCR; TCRdb lists only in-frame clones, some missing. Among over 300,000 clones listed, almost 90% were seen once. The specimen was peripheral blood. These receptors all come from a man between 18 and 29 years old with active or convalescent COVID-19.

This clone appeared a few times. CDR3 region: CAGGGFTEAFF. CDR3 nucleotides: TGTGCCGGTGGGGGCTTCACTGAAGCTTTCTTT. V usage is TRBV28 and J usage is TRBJ1-1; a possible D gene is TRBD1 (6 bases). CDR1 and CDR2 from the germline V gene are MDHEN and SYDVKM. V was trimmed by 11 bases and J by 4 bases, leaving 11 bases between them. This CDR3 region has 11 residues.

The V gene is TRBV2, the J gene TRBJ2-7; weak D call: TRBD1 (7 bases). Germline CDR1 reads SNHLY; CDR2 reads FYNNEI. This CDR3 has 19 residues. Trimming left V 0 bases short and J 3 bases short, with 24 bases between. The CDR3 DNA follows: TGTGCCAGCAGTGAAGCGGCGGGACAGTTCTCGGGGGCCTACTACGAGCAGTACTTC. The encoded protein is CASSEAAGQFSGAYYEQYF. The full variable domain, in which reference TRBV2 and TRBJ2-7 provide the parts outside the CDR3, is EPEVTQTPSHQVTQMGQEVILRCVPISNHLYFYWYRQILGQKVEFLVSFYNNEISEKSEIFDDQFSVERPDGSNFTLKIRSTKLEDSAMYFCASSEAAGQFSGAYYEQYFGPGTRLTVT.

This chain links TRBV9 with TRBJ2-5; 9 bases align to TRBD1. The CDR3 totals 13 residues. Trimming at V came to 3 bases and at J to 5 bases, leaving 2 bases not matched to a gene. CDR1 is SGDLS, CDR2 YYNGEE, per germline. In DNA form, the CDR3 reads TGTGCCAGCAGCGGGGACAGGGAGGAGACCCAGTACTTC. Translating it yields CASSGDREETQYF. Filled out from reference TRBV9 and TRBJ2-5, the complete variable domain reads DSGVTQTPKHLITATGQRVTLRCSPRSGDLSVYWYQQSLDQGLQFLIQYYNGEERAKGNILERFSAQQFPDLHSELNLSSLELGDSALYFCASSGDREETQYFGPGTRLLVL.

The chain links TRBV4-2 to TRBJ1-2; 9 nucleotides match TRBD1. V lost 4 bases to trimming and J lost 2 bases; unmatched junction nucleotides: 8. In germline, CDR1 is LGHNA, CDR2 YNFKEQ. There are 16 residues in the CDR3. CDR3 loop: CASSLDGDRDNYGYTF. In nucleotides, the CDR3 is TGTGCCAGCAGCCTAGATGGGGACAGGGACAACTATGGCTACACCTTC.

In this sample, this clone turned up once. The chain joins TRBV11-2 to TRBJ2-3; a possible D gene is TRBD2 (5 bases). CDR1 is SGHAT and CDR2 is FQNNGV in the germline V gene. Trimming shortened V by 2 bases and J by 6 bases, and 6 bases separated the two germline ends. The CDR3 covers 12 residues. The CDR3 sequence: CASSLREDTQYF. In DNA form, the CDR3 reads TGTGCCAGCAGCTTAAGGGAGGATACGCAGTATTTT.

Here the CDR3 DNA reads TGTGCCAGCAGCCTCGGTTCTAGCGGGACGAACGAGCAGTACTTC. It yields the protein CASSLGSSGTNEQYF. The chain recombines TRBV5-4 with TRBJ2-7, with 9 bases aligning to TRBD2. The junction had 10 bases not matched to a gene; V was cut back by 4 bases and J by 5 bases. The germline CDR1 and CDR2 sequences are SGHNT and YYREEE (reference sequence). CDR3 size: 15 residues.

The V gene is TRBV27, the J gene TRBJ1-4, with TRBD1 identical over 11 bases. Germline V gene sequence: CDR1 MNHEY, CDR2 SMNVEV (reference sequence). The CDR3 runs to 14 residues. After removal of 6 bases from V and 6 bases from J, the junction contained 3 bases not matched to a gene. CDR3 nucleotide sequence: TGTGCCAGCAGGAGGACAGGGGGCCATGAAAAACTGTTTTTT. It translates to CASRRTGGHEKLFF. Full variable domain (rest looked up from reference TRBV27 and TRBJ1-4): EAQVTQNPRYLITVTGKKLTVTCSQNMNHEYMSWYRQDPGLGLRQIYYSMNVEVTDKGDVPEGYKVSRKEKRNFPLILESPSPNQTSLYFCASRRTGGHEKLFFGSGTQLSVL.

The V gene is TRBV10-3, the J gene TRBJ1-1, with D uncertain. CDR1 is ENHRY and CDR2 is SYGVKD in the germline V gene. This CDR3 is built from 14 residues. The V end lost 1 base, the J end lost 1 base, and 7 bases lay between the germline ends. The CDR3 sequence is CAISEYTANTEAFF. CDR3 DNA sequence: TGTGCCATCAGTGAGTACACAGCGAACACTGAAGCTTTCTTT.

The chain employs TRBV4-3 and TRBJ2-5; 9 bases map to TRBD1. CDR3 length equals 15 residues. From germline, CDR1 is LGHNA and CDR2 YSLEER. Losses at the gene ends were 0 bases for V and 2 bases for J; bases not matched to a gene: 1. DNA for the CDR3: TGCGCCAGCAGCCAAGAGGACAGGGGACAAGAGACCCAGTACTTC. The encoded protein is CASSQEDRGQETQYF.

V is TRBV7-3 and J is TRBJ2-3, with 9 bases that match TRBD1. CDR1 is SGHTA, CDR2 FQGTGA, per germline. V lost 5 bases and J lost 1; bases outside the gene matches: 4. CDR3 size: 15 residues. CDR3 amino acids: CASSSRDRGTDTQYF. For the CDR3, the DNA is TGTGCCAGCAGCAGCCGGGACAGGGGCACAGATACGCAGTATTTT.

The chain is built from TRBV28 and TRBJ1-2; 7 bases align to TRBD1. In germline, CDR1 is MDHEN, CDR2 SYDVKM. Trimming cost V 5 bases and J 0 bases; bases outside gene matches: 12. The CDR3 runs to 17 residues. Here the CDR3 reads CASSNFRRDRANYGYTF. In DNA form, the CDR3 reads TGTGCCAGCAGTAACTTTAGGAGGGACAGAGCTAACTATGGCTACACCTTC.